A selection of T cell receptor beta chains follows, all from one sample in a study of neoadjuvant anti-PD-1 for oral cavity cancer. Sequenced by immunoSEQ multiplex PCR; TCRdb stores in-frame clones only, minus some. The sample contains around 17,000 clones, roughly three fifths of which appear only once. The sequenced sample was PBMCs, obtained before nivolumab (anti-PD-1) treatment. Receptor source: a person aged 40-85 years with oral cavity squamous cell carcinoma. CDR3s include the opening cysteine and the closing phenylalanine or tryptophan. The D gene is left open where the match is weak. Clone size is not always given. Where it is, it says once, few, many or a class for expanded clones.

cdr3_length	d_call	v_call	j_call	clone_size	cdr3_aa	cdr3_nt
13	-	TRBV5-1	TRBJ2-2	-	CASSLSRSGELFF	TGCGCCAGCAGCTTGTCGCGTTCCGGGGAGCTGTTTTTT
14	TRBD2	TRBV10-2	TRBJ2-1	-	CASLRTSGTGEQFF	TGCGCCAGCCTTCGGACTAGCGGGACTGGTGAGCAGTTCTTC
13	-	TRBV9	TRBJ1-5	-	CASSVRDGQPQHF	TGTGCCAGCAGCGTTCGGGACGGTCAGCCCCAGCATTTT
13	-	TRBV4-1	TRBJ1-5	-	CASSQALQGPQHF	TGCGCCAGCAGCCAAGCCCTACAAGGACCCCAGCATTTT
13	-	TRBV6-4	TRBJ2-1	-	CAIRRRDYNEQFF	TGTGCCATCCGGCGCAGGGACTACAATGAGCAGTTCTTC
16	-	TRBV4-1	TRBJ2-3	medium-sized	CASSQVATAGGDTQYF	TGCGCCAGCAGCCAAGTAGCGACCGCTGGGGGAGATACGCAGTATTTT
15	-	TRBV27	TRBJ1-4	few	CASSFQSGSNEKLFF	TGTGCCAGCAGTTTTCAATCGGGCAGTAATGAAAAACTGTTTTTT
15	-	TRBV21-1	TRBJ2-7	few	CASSKRVNRGGEQYF	TGTGCCAGCAGCAAACGGGTGAACAGGGGTGGCGAGCAGTACTTC
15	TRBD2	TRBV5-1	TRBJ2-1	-	CASRPGLASYNEQFF	TGCGCCAGCCGGCCGGGACTAGCCTCCTACAATGAGCAGTTCTTC
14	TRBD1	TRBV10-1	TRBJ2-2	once	CASSVQGRPGELFF	TGCGCCAGCAGTGTACAGGGGCGGCCCGGGGAGCTGTTTTTT
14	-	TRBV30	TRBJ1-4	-	CAWSVRHLNEKLFF	TGTGCCTGGAGTGTAAGACACCTTAATGAAAAACTGTTTTTT
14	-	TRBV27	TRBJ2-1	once	CASSHLSSYNEQFF	TGTGCCAGCAGTCACTTGAGCTCCTACAATGAGCAGTTCTTC
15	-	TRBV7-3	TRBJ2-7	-	CASSLFSGPQYEQYF	TGTGCCAGCAGCTTATTCTCCGGCCCGCAGTACGAGCAGTACTTC
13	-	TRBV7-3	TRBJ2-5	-	CASSSTAQETQYF	TGTGCCAGCAGCTCGACAGCACAAGAGACCCAGTACTTC
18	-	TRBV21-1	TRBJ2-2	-	CASSKVGLAGGPAGELFF	TGTGCCAGCAGCAAAGTAGGACTAGCGGGAGGGCCTGCCGGGGAGCTGTTTTTT
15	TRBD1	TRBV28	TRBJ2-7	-	CASSRQGGFSYEQYF	TGTGCCAGCAGCCGACAGGGGGGGTTCTCCTACGAGCAGTACTTC
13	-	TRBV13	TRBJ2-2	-	CASSPRGAGELFF	TGTGCCAGCAGCCCCAGGGGTGCTGGGGAGCTGTTTTTT
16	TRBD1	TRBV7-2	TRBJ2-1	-	CASSWPPGQVYNEQFF	TGTGCCAGCAGCTGGCCCCCGGGACAGGTTTACAATGAGCAGTTCTTC
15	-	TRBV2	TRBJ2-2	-	CASSELGETTGELFF	TGTGCCAGCAGTGAATTGGGTGAAACCACCGGGGAGCTGTTTTTT
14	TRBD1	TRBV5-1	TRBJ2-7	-	CASSLGQGAVEQYF	TGCGCCAGCAGCCTAGGACAGGGGGCAGTCGAGCAGTACTTC
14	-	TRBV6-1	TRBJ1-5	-	CASSDAGLNQPQHF	TGTGCCAGCAGTGATGCCGGCCTCAATCAGCCCCAGCATTTT
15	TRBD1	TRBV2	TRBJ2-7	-	CASSPAPGQGVWQYF	TGTGCCAGCAGCCCAGCTCCGGGACAGGGGGTCTGGCAGTACTTC
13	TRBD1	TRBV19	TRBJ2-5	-	CASSTNRGETQYF	TGTGCCAGTAGTACGAACAGGGGTGAGACCCAGTACTTC
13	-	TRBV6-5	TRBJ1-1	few	CASSSKIGGVAFF	TGTGCCAGCAGTTCTAAGATTGGGGGCGTAGCTTTCTTT
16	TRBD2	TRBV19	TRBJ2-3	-	CASSPTSGGTTDTQYF	TGTGCCAGTAGTCCTACTAGCGGGGGGACTACAGATACGCAGTATTTT
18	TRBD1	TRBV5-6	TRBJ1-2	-	CASSSLWGQGYGNYGYTF	TGTGCCAGCAGCTCTTTGTGGGGACAGGGATATGGTAACTATGGCTACACCTTC
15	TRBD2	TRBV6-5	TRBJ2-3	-	CASSYGAGATDTQYF	TGTGCCAGCAGTTACGGGGCGGGAGCAACAGATACGCAGTATTTT
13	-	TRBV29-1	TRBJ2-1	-	CSVEDPGSREQFF	TGCAGCGTTGAAGATCCCGGCTCTCGTGAGCAGTTCTTC
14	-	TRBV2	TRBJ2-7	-	CASSAAGLSYEQYF	TGTGCCAGCAGTGCGGCAGGGTTATCCTACGAGCAGTACTTC
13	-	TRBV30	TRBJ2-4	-	CAWSGQTPEIQYF	TGTGCCTGGAGTGGACAGACCCCTGAGATTCAGTACTTC
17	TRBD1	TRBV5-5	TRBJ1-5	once	CASSLLFGQGASQPQHF	TGTGCCAGCAGCTTGCTCTTTGGGCAGGGGGCTTCTCAGCCCCAGCATTTT
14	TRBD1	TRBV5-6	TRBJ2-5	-	CASSSRGRGETQYF	TGTGCCAGCAGCTCCAGGGGGCGAGGAGAGACCCAGTACTTC
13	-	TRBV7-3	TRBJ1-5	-	CASSLWPGQPQHF	TGTGCCAGCAGCTTATGGCCCGGTCAGCCCCAGCATTTT
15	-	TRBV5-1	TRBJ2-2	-	CASSLSASNTGELFF	TGCGCCAGCAGCTTGTCTGCTTCGAACACCGGGGAGCTGTTTTTT
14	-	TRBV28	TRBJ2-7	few	CASSGGSTLYEQYF	TGTGCCAGCAGTGGGGGGTCTACCCTCTACGAGCAGTACTTC
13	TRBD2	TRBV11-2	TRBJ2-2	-	CASSHGLAGELFF	TGTGCCAGCAGCCACGGACTAGCCGGGGAGCTGTTTTTT
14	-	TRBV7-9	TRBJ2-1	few	CASSLGLPHNEQFF	TGTGCCAGCAGCTTAGGACTTCCACACAATGAGCAGTTCTTC
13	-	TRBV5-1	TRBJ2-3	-	CASSGTSTDTQYF	TGCGCCAGCAGCGGGACTAGCACAGATACGCAGTATTTT